This T cell receptor beta chain was captured in a study of cytomegalovirus exposure and HLA in healthy donors (TCRdb year 2017). A note on the overall study: An earlier analysis of roughly 610 of the donors reported about 260 Gb of sequence data and around 110 million unique TCR beta sequences obtained from roughly 180 million T cells. To study patterns of TCR occurrence, a later analysis re-analyzed previously published TCR beta repertoires from under 750 donors and added high-resolution HLA genotyping. Rather than using new phenotypic data, the later analysis identified candidate immune exposures from TCR beta sequences and from how often those sequences occurred across donors. A later genetic analysis used genome-wide SNP genotypes for about three fifths of the 666 donors, treating that subset as a discovery cohort. A few DR-DQ haplotypes were treated as single units for association and clustering because of strong linkage in the cohort. The study aimed to test whether cataloging public T cell receptors could reveal signatures of past pathogen exposure. Around 320 gigabases of sequencing data and tens of millions of unique TCR sequences were included in an early release covering about 600 HLA-typed donors. To predict cytomegalovirus infection status, the study combined high-throughput TCR immunosequencing, statistical association of individual TCRs with disease status, and machine learning. All discovery cohort repertoires had been generated on a single sequencing platform. The number of typed donors differed by locus: about 620-630 for A, B, C, DRB1 and DQB1; 500 to 550 for DQA1; roughly 600 for DPA1; and roughly 490 for DPB1. HLA typing included class I and class II loci at four-digit resolution. Donor age, sex, ethnicity and CMV serostatus were collected together with the repertoire data. The study profiled the T cell repertoires of about 720 subjects by immunosequencing and related them to cytomegalovirus serostatus. Among the 398 genotyped donors, around 81% belonged to the genetic ancestry cluster associated with self-reported Caucasian donors. On average, around 240,000 unique TCR beta nucleotide sequences were sequenced per donor among 398 genotyped donors of the cohort, with roughly 18% of those sequences being non-productive. Along with the approximately 600-subject first cohort, a separate validation cohort of about 110 different subjects was used. An earlier analysis of several hundred of the donors used high-throughput TCR beta sequencing to judge whether each TCR beta V gene segment behaved as functional or pseudogenic. What the work shows at the level of the full study, not this receptor alone: Three of the identified cytomegalovirus-associated TCR beta chains were confirmed in vitro to be specific for cytomegalovirus antigens. A later analysis found that TCR association rates varied across HLA loci, with DRB1 alleles showing the most associated TCRs and HLA-C alleles the fewest. Because the 87-base-pair reads could not distinguish some IMGT-functional V segments, including TRBV6-2 and TRBV6-3, those segments were excluded. Some 15 rarely observed V segments, including chromosome 9 orphons, were excluded from the earlier analysis of about 500 of the donors because counts were too low. When HLA alleles, especially DR and DQ, strongly co-occurred, attributing TCR associations to individual alleles was difficult. A further reported finding was that TCR beta sequences accurately predicted the HLA-A and HLA-B alleles for most subjects in the first cohort. Specific HLA alleles were associated with 16,951 TCR beta sequences at a false discovery rate of 0.05 in a later analysis. In a later analysis, HLA-associated TCR beta chains were found to be more clonally expanded and to have lower generation probabilities than equally common non-associated chains. Presence/absence analyses assumed roughly uniform sequencing depth across donors, an assumption that may not hold. In a later analysis, several top co-occurrence clusters were reported to appear linked to parvovirus B19, influenza, CMV and Epstein-Barr virus. In a later genetic analysis, fewer N-insertions in productive TCRs were reported among donors in an Asian-associated ancestry cluster than the roughly 640-donor mean. In both the original and validation cohorts, the classifier was reported to diagnose cytomegalovirus status with high specificity and sensitivity. Correlated functional status among segregating V segments might reflect linkage disequilibrium, but an unknown experimental factor could not be ruled out. Immune exposure information for the cohort was limited to CMV serostatus. Across donors, most TCR sequences were observed very rarely, whereas some public TCRs were present in many individuals. According to a later analysis, most CMV-associated TCR beta chains appeared to be HLA-restricted, and the HLA associations seemed to be driven largely by CMV exposure. HLA typing was unavailable for some donors at each locus, so association tests used only the typed subset. The authors suggested that the approach could potentially be extended to other disease states and immunological phenotypes. The cohort was sequenced for TCR beta chains only, and without alpha or paired-chain data the features that could be detected were limited. The study listed 170 or so TCR beta chains as associated with cytomegalovirus. V-gene and J-gene trimming of TCR beta chains was associated with a missense DCLRE1C variant in a later genetic analysis, and the association was replicated in an independent cohort. Broadly in line with IMGT annotations, most TCR beta V segments showed up in productive rearrangements about 87% or about 30% of the time in an earlier analysis of several hundred of the donors. A group of highly shared sequence variants was considered likely to be a technical artifact of the sequencing pipeline.

The cohort consisted of 600 or so healthy bone marrow donors. All cohort members were sampled while nominally healthy, although unrecorded immune exposures were likely present. The donor tested CMV seropositive, placing the donor among the roughly 300 seropositive members of the cohort. Each donor provided a peripheral blood sample, and peripheral blood mononuclear cells were used for TCR beta sequencing. The Qiagen DNeasy Blood Extraction Kit was used to extract genomic DNA from the blood cell samples. Comments on this clone: The specificity of this receptor is unknown. No base quality information exists; no much larger clone differs at one position.

Library method: the immunoSEQ multiplex PCR assay. The multiplex PCR relied on a mix of 60 forward primers for TCR Vbeta segments and 13 reverse primers for TCR Jbeta segments. A multiplex PCR assay on genomic DNA amplified the CDR3 region of rearranged TCR beta genes. On the Illumina HiSeq System, the amplified TCR beta libraries were sequenced as 87-base-pair reads. Processing in the source paper ran as follows. In a later analysis, roughly 80 million unique TCR beta chains were counted across the roughly 610 repertoires, and approximately 9.9 million of these chains were shared by at least two donors. A nearest-neighbor algorithm error-corrected the raw reads and collapsed the reads into unique sequences, merging closely related sequences to remove PCR and sequencing errors. CDR3 sequences were aligned to IMGT reference sequences to assign V, D and J gene segments. Each retained sequence needed at least a six-nucleotide match to both a V gene segment and a J gene segment. Rearrangements were classified as productive when the CDR3 lacked stop codons and remained in frame with V and J, and all other rearrangements were classified as non-productive. Following IMGT convention, CDR3 was defined as the stretch from the second conserved V-encoded cysteine up to the conserved J-encoded phenylalanine. The earlier analysis of around 640 of the donors excluded sequences that lacked an unambiguous match to a single V gene segment. An earlier analysis of 500 to 700 of the donors classified V segments as functional when productive rearrangements were above 56.7% and as segregating when the standard deviation between donors was above 5%. A statistical classification framework was developed to diagnose cytomegalovirus status using the catalog of TCR beta chain sequences. In a later analysis, TCR nucleotide sequences were compared against IMGT/GENE-DB human TR gene sequences so that V and J genes could be assigned. A later analysis assigned CDR3 sequences and most-parsimonious VDJ recombination scenarios with the TCRdist pipeline. A later analysis defined each TCR beta chain by its CDR3 amino acid sequence plus V-gene family, and excluded reads lacking a unique V-gene family. As a way to deal with suspected cross-contamination and a sequencing artifact, a later analysis dropped 450 to 700 nucleotide sequences that were highly shared and had low generation probability. For each public chain, a later analysis derived a clonal expansion index from normalized ranks of inferred template counts within each repertoire. In a later analysis, generation probabilities were computed with a VDJ recombination model fitted to out-of-frame rearrangements, and the resulting probabilities were checked against IGoR. A later analysis scored TCR-TCR, TCR-HLA and TCR-CMV co-occurrence with hypergeometric tests, applying a repertoire-size bias correction to TCR pairs. In a later analysis, false discovery rates were estimated by permuting HLA or CMV assignments 20 times. In a later analysis, co-occurring TCRs were grouped with DBSCAN, and TCRdist sequence similarity was added when clustering was performed within HLA-allele-positive subsets. Co-occurrence clustering excluded repertoires with fewer than 30,000 or more than 120,000 public chains, plus five with anomalous nucleotide sharing. TCRdb limited this immuneACCESS table to in-frame rearrangements with V and J called. A share of clones is missing; checked studies link under half to unresolved V genes, and the rest is unexplained. The V and J calls and clone size come from that table; D and trimming were worked out from the DNA. The sample table shows under 200,000 clones, and approximately 85% are seen once. Jointly, the top ten make up approximately 8.5% of the sample.

From the germline V gene, CDR1 is SGHVS and CDR2 is FQNEAQ. V has 1 base trimmed and J has 6 bases trimmed; junction bases matching no gene number 5. Reading from cysteine to phenylalanine, the CDR3 counts 14 amino acids. The DNA shown is the 42-base CDR3, in frame from base 1. Source material: PBMCs. This receptor was taken from a man aged 18-30 years in good health and CMV-seropositive. The V and J genes are TRBV7-8 and TRBJ2-7, with 8 bases aligning to TRBD1. This receptor carries the CDR3 CASSLGTGGIEQYF. In nucleotide form, the sequence is TGTGCCAGCAGCTTAGGAACAGGGGGGATCGAGCAGTACTTC.